This T cell receptor beta chain was profiled in a study of cytomegalovirus exposure and HLA in healthy donors (dated by TCRdb to the late 2010s). For context, the study as a whole: According to a later analysis, the 120 or so validation repertoires were produced on the same platform as the roughly 700 repertoires of the first cohort. The study aimed to test whether cataloging public T cell receptors could reveal signatures of past pathogen exposure. High-throughput TCR immunosequencing, statistical association of individual TCRs with disease status, and machine learning were combined to predict cytomegalovirus infection status. Along with the roughly 670-subject first cohort, a separate validation cohort of over 90 different subjects was used. Paper-wide results and their limitations: Most TCR sequences were seen in very few donors, while some public TCRs were found in many individuals. Of the cluster scores, roughly 95% were above 0 in a later analysis, which found that TCRs clustered in the first cohort also tended to co-occur in the 95 to 150 validation repertoires. A later analysis had no HLA typing for the validation cohort, so co-occurrence there was scored across all 130 or so repertoires. A few of the identified cytomegalovirus-associated TCR beta chains were confirmed in vitro to be specific for cytomegalovirus antigens. A total of around 150 TCR beta chains were listed by the study as associated with cytomegalovirus. The classifier was reported to diagnose cytomegalovirus status with high specificity and sensitivity in both the original cohort and the validation cohort. According to the authors, the approach could potentially be generalized to other disease states and immunological phenotypes.

Separate from the roughly 700-subject first cohort, the validation cohort of roughly 130 subjects was the group to which the donors belonged. The CDR3 spans 15 residues, from the cysteine through the phenylalanine. The DNA shown is the 45-base CDR3, in frame from base 1. Looking up the germline V gene yields CDR1 SGHRS and CDR2 YFSETQ. Trimming costs V 0 bases and J 0 bases, and their ends lie 9 bases apart. As concerns this clone: There is no known antigen for this receptor. Base qualities are not recorded, but no much larger clone differs from it by a single base.

Preparation of the library involved the immunoSEQ multiplex PCR assay. The paper's data handling went like this. A statistical classification framework was built for diagnosing cytomegalovirus status from the catalog of TCR beta chain sequences. Drawn from immuneACCESS, this table holds only the in-frame rearrangements with V and J called that TCRdb kept. Clones are partly lost; checked studies trace under half to an unresolved V gene and leave the rest unexplained. V and J calls plus clone size are reproduced from that table; the DNA served to infer D and trimming. The sample records around 250,000 clones, less than 95% of which are singletons. The ten largest clones take up approximately 3.1% of the sample.

The sample consisted of PBMCs. This chain joins TRBV5-1 to TRBJ2-5; no D gene call is confident. This TCR came from a young woman in good health and CMV-seronegative. The CDR3 reads CASSLVALYQETQYF. The DNA is as follows: TGCGCCAGCAGCTTGGTTGCCTTGTACCAAGAGACCCAGTACTTC.